Reported below is one T cell receptor (beta chain). This clonotype was detected ten times or more. The specificity of this receptor is unknown. There are no base qualities to consult, and no much larger clone falls within one base. cDNA synthesis used template-switch 5'RACE with a primer carrying a 10-nucleotide random unique molecular identifier tagging each TCR transcript. Over 180 million TCR-beta sequences, covering 15-18 subjects, were produced in each sequencing run. The RNeasy kit was used for extraction of total RNA. The KAPA Real-time Library Amplification kit was used to amplify TCR-beta VDJ regions with primers targeting the TCR constant region and the 5'RACE anchor. Sample indexes and Illumina adaptors were added in a first PCR, and a second PCR then increased library yield. The roughly 650 bp TCR product was size-selected on a 2% E-gel SizeSelection system after Ampure bead purification. Before pooling, library quality was assessed on a Bioanalyzer, concentration was determined with Qubit, and library quantification was performed with the Kapa Library Quantification kit. An Illumina HiSeq 2500 sequenced the libraries paired-end 2 x 150 bp. To increase sequence diversity, 25-30% phiX was spiked into each library pool. The source study handled its data this way. The quality-filtered reads were processed with the UMI-based MiGEC pipeline, whose error correction step removed more than 80% of the raw TCR sequences. IMGT germline references were used for alignment of VDJ genes, and clonotypes were defined by a unique CDR3 amino acid sequence together with V-J genes. Clonal expansion, Shannon diversity, and CDR3 relatedness (CalcPairwiseDistances, ClusterSamples) were evaluated with VDJtools, and phylogenetic trees were built with CLCbio workbench. Using coefficient-of-variation modelling across technical triplicates, the study counted a clone as expanded if it had at least 8 unique UMIs. In TCRdb, the public reads were trimmed at Q25 with fastp and aligned with MiXCR, with productive beta chains retained. Rows with a matching CDR3 protein are joined into one entry that keeps the most common DNA and genes. TCRdb assigned the V and J calls; the authors' analysis was not used. The sample profile shows more than 45,000 distinct CDR3 sequences; around 3.5% of them were found once. The top ten constitute about 3.1% of the sample.

These data come from a study of neurological immune-mediated disorders (dated by TCRdb to the late 2010s). With respect to the entire study: Among the approximately 35 multiple sclerosis patients, relapsing-remitting MS was present in some 31 and secondary progressive MS was present in 3. Using UMI-based sequencing, the study compared peripheral blood TCR-beta repertoires from patients with HTLV-I-associated myelopathy (HAM/TSP), patients with multiple sclerosis, and healthy controls. The approximately 110 TCR-beta libraries included longitudinal samples, technical triplicates and paired sorted CD4+ and CD8+ T-cell subsets alongside PBMC samples. Of the 65 to 70 subjects in the cohort, around 14 were HAM/TSP patients, roughly 35 were multiple sclerosis patients, and about 20 were healthy controls. Study-level results and caveats: TCR clonal expansion was highest in HAM/TSP patients and lowest in MS patients, with MS patients falling below even healthy controls. Expanded clones from different subjects shared no identical CDR3 amino acid sequences, which suggests that TCR-beta repertoires were private in all groups. The MS cluster showed no association with clinical or MRI features, and the authors stated that larger cohorts are needed. Repertoires from 18 of 34 MS patients were grouped by phylogenetic analysis into a cluster of related CDR3 sequences, suggesting a possible repertoire-level signature.

Inclusive of the bounding cysteine and phenylalanine, the CDR3 is 19 residues long. Of all the DNA, just the CDR3 is kept, 57 bases in frame from base 1. V lost 2 bases and J lost 7 bases; the stretch between them is 27 bases long. CDR1 and CDR2, looked up from the germline V gene, are SGHTA and FQGNSA. Unsorted PBMC libraries were generated from 2 million PBMCs stored in RNAlater at -80 °C until RNA extraction. Multiple sclerosis patients were enrolled in a US clinical protocol evaluating disease progression by magnetic resonance imaging. Peripheral blood underwent Ficoll-Hypaque density gradient centrifugation to isolate PBMCs, which were then cryopreserved in liquid nitrogen.

The sample consisted of PBMCs. The rearranged segments are TRBV7-2 and TRBJ2-1; the D gene is tentatively TRBD1 or TRBD2, each matching 5 bases. This clonotype was sampled from a woman aged 25 to 39 with multiple sclerosis. The CDR3 is CASSLSPWGGGAGRNEQFF. The sequence in DNA is TGTGCCAGCAGCTTATCTCCGTGGGGTGGGGGAGCAGGGCGGAATGAGCAGTTCTTC.